This T cell receptor (beta chain) stems from a study of CDR3 diversity in severe acne. J lost 5 bases, V lost 5 bases, and 19 bases had no gene match. Germline-derived CDR1 and CDR2 are SGHTA and FQGTGA. The CDR3 sequence is 19 residues long. TCRdb passed the PCR reads through MiXCR, listing each CDR3 protein once. The data contain 97,000 or so distinct CDR3 sequences, about half of them seen just once; the ten biggest clones take up under 15%. The source is a male donor with acne. The chain employs TRBV7-3 and TRBJ2-7, with 12 bases lining up with TRBD1. The sample consisted of blood. CDR3: CASSLIAGLRDRGRDEQYF. The CDR3 coding sequence is TGTGCCAGCAGCCTAATAGCCGGACTCCGGGACAGGGGGCGGGACGAGCAGTACTTC.